This record looks at one T cell receptor beta chain sequence and its context. The target antigen is unknown. This entry comes from a study of beta chain features in type 1 diabetes. Germline assignment: CDR1 KGHSH and CDR2 LQKENI. This CDR3 has 15 amino acids. V shed 6 bases and J 1 base; nucleotides not matched to a gene: 7. Via the markers CD45RO/CCR7/CD25/CD127/CD95/CD27, stem cell-like memory, regulatory, central memory and naive CD4+ cells were sorted. The entirety of the isolated RNA underwent reverse transcription, so expressed TCRB transcripts were sequenced. The data were produced by immunoSEQ multiplex PCR, yet TCRdb's version contains in-frame clones alone and is incomplete. Among almost 250,000 clones listed, 13% to 15% were seen once. Regarding the study as a whole: Insertions at VDJ junctions were less frequent in type 1 diabetes patients. These patients also deleted more nucleotides at the same junctions.

Input material: naive CD4+ T cells from blood. V gene TRBV18 combines with J gene TRBJ2-7, with 9 bases that match TRBD1. The source of this sequence is a woman between 40 and 55 years old in good health. The CDR3, as DNA: TGTGCCAGCTCCCGGCGGGGACAGGGTTCCTACGAGCAGTACTTC. Protein product: CASSRRGQGSYEQYF.